Listed here are 9 T cell receptor beta chains from one sample, sequenced in a study of identifying expanded T cells in peripheral blood. Libraries were prepared by immunoSEQ multiplex PCR; TCRdb keeps only in-frame clonotypes and omits some of them. Found here are under 130,000 clones, approximately 90% of them singletons; the top ten hold roughly 17%. Source material: blood. Source of these receptors: a person aged 18 to 70 in good health.

In DNA, the CDR3 is TGTGCCAGTAGCACCTACCCCCGGGACCGGAGACCAGCTTTCTTT. It specifies CASSTYPRDRRPAFF. The genes are TRBV19 and TRBJ1-1; a possible D gene is TRBD1 (5 bases). V gave up 6 bases and J gave up 10 bases, with 24 bases separating them. The germline CDR1 and CDR2 sequences are LNHDA and SQIVND (reference sequence). This CDR3 comprises 15 residues.

The chain uses TRBV2 and TRBJ1-1; unclear D gene. Germline V gene data show CDR1 as SNHLY and CDR2 as FYNNEI. V lost 6 bases and J lost 3, with 8 bases in between. This CDR3 is 12 amino acids long. The CDR3 reads CASRGMYTEAFF. CDR3 in DNA: TGTGCCAGCAGGGGCATGTACACTGAAGCTTTCTTT.

The chain recombines TRBV19 with TRBJ2-1; D could derive from TRBD1 or TRBD2 (6 bases each). Germline CDR1 reads LNHDA; CDR2 reads SQIVND (reference sequence). V gave up 3 bases and J gave up 4 bases, with 16 bases separating them. This CDR3 is 16 amino acids long. This chain's CDR3 is CASSIWGARRYNEQFF. The DNA for the CDR3 is TGTGCCAGTAGTATTTGGGGGGCCCGGAGATACAATGAGCAGTTCTTC. Complete variable domain (other parts from reference TRBV19 and TRBJ2-1): DGGITQSPKYLFRKEGQNVTLSCEQNLNHDAMYWYRQDPGQGLRLIYYSQIVNDFQKGDIAEGYSVSREKKESFPLTVTSAQKNPTAFYLCASSIWGARRYNEQFFGPGTRLTVL.

The rearrangement links TRBV11-2 to TRBJ1-6; no firm D call. The germline V and J ends were trimmed by 3 bases and 10 bases, with 7 bases remaining between them. This CDR3 has 12 amino acids. The V gene's germline CDR1 is SGHAT and CDR2 FQNNGV. As DNA, the CDR3 is TGTGCCAGCAGCTTTTTTGGGTCACCCCTCCACTTT. This translates into CASSFFGSPLHF.

The J gene is TRBJ2-4, the V gene TRBV9; TRBD2 aligns across 10 bases. From germline, CDR1 is SGDLS and CDR2 YYNGEE. The CDR3 has 18 residues. Trimming removed 4 bases from V and 0 bases from J; junction bases left unmatched: 10. The chain's CDR3 is CASSPSGSSGGAKNIQYF. CDR3 sequence (DNA): TGTGCCAGCAGCCCATCGGGGTCTAGCGGGGGAGCCAAAAACATTCAGTACTTC.

The CDR3 sequence: CASSLGDTTYEQYF. CDR3 DNA: TGCGCCAGCAGCTTGGGGGACACCACCTACGAGCAGTACTTC. The chain is built from TRBV5-1 and TRBJ2-7, with a weak D call TRBD1 (6 bases). From germline, CDR1 is SGHRS and CDR2 YFSETQ. The V end lost 0 bases, the J end lost 2 bases, and 9 bases lay between the germline ends. This CDR3 spans 14 amino acids. Using reference TRBV5-1 and TRBJ2-7 for the parts outside the CDR3, the full variable domain is KAGVTQTPRYLIKTRGQQVTLSCSPISGHRSVSWYQQTPGQGLQFLFEYFSETQRNKGNFPGRFSGRQFSNSRSEMNVSTLELGDSALYLCASSLGDTTYEQYFGPGTRLTVT.

This chain connects TRBV28 to TRBJ2-7; the D is unclear. The CDR3 runs to 13 residues. Per germline, CDR1 MDHEN and CDR2 SYDVKM. V lost 8 bases to trimming and J lost 0 bases, with 11 bases between them. CDR3 DNA sequence: TGTGCCAGCGCCGGACGAAACTCCTACGAGCAGTACTTC. Its translation is CASAGRNSYEQYF.

This clone was observed a single time. The V and J genes are TRBV7-2 and TRBJ2-7, with D unresolved. The CDR3 has 15 amino acids. From germline, CDR1 is SGHTA and CDR2 FQGNSA. With 5 bases removed from V and 2 bases from J, the gap between germline ends came to 16 bases. The CDR3 DNA follows: TGTGCCAGCAGCCAAGCCCACGGCCTCACCTACGAGCAGTACTTC. Protein product: CASSQAHGLTYEQYF.

This rearrangement joins TRBV2 to TRBJ2-1; 10 bases align to TRBD2. Germline CDR1 is SNHLY and CDR2 is FYNNEI. The J segment lost 12 bases and the V segment lost 5 bases, leaving 10 bases of the junction unmatched. The CDR3 is made up of 14 amino acids. The CDR3 DNA reads TGTGCCAGCAGTAGCGGGGGGGCCGACCTAGGGCAGTTCTTC. Its protein product is CASSSGGADLGQFF.